A selection of T cell receptor beta chains follows, all from one sample in a study of monozygotic twins with inflammatory bowel disease. TCRdb reprocessed the 5' RACE reads, with one entry per CDR3 protein and no DNA. This table lists approximately 110,000 distinct CDR3 sequences. The sequencing sample was made of blood. The receptors originated from a human donor with ulcerative colitis or Crohn's disease, or a healthy co-twin of an affected twin (not recorded which). Each CDR3 is given with its conserved first and last residue.

v_call	cdr3_length	j_call	cdr3_aa
TRBV7-7	13	TRBJ2-1	CASSSQGVNEQFF
TRBV5-1	15	TRBJ2-1	CASSFGTGDYNEQFF
TRBV20-1	15	TRBJ2-2	CSARATGVPPGELFF
TRBV28	17	TRBJ2-2	CASSPLLGQGSTGELFF
TRBV19	13	TRBJ2-7	CASSRGVVNEQYF
TRBV28	15	TRBJ2-7	CASSPFNRRTYEQYF
TRBV18	13	TRBJ2-3	CASSRSDSDTQYF
TRBV6-1	15	TRBJ2-2	CASSVRDRRTGELFF
TRBV6-6	20	TRBJ1-1	CASRHRQGTGKFEMNTEAFF
TRBV6-2/TRBV6-3	14	TRBJ2-7	CASKKGTGLYEQYF
TRBV27	13	TRBJ2-7	CASSLRGHYEQYF
TRBV6-2/TRBV6-3	15	TRBJ1-6	CASSPPGARNSPLHF
TRBV6-5	15	TRBJ2-3	CASSYGWGETDTQYF
TRBV12-3/TRBV12-4	15	TRBJ1-5	CASRTGQLSNQPQHF
TRBV2	17	TRBJ2-2	CASSNRGQAWNTGELFF
TRBV12-3/TRBV12-4	14	TRBJ2-7	CASRTSGRIYEQYF
TRBV6-2/TRBV6-3	14	TRBJ2-3	CASSGLAGTDTQYF
TRBV19	12	TRBJ1-4	CASSGYNEKLFF
TRBV7-8	14	TRBJ2-7	CASRRTHGLGEQYF
TRBV5-1	16	TRBJ1-2	CASSPLSGASSYGYTF
TRBV5-1	17	TRBJ2-7	CASSPWRGAEASYEQYF
TRBV12-5	12	TRBJ2-2	CASGLRTGELFF
TRBV19	13	TRBJ1-5	CASSIFWGQPQHF
TRBV6-6	14	TRBJ2-7	CASSPNRGSYEQYF
TRBV7-2	14	TRBJ1-1	CASSRPTLNTEAFF
TRBV20-1	17	TRBJ2-5	CSASPPGLAGGWETQYF
TRBV9	16	TRBJ2-3	CASSVGVDPSTDTQYF
TRBV5-1	17	TRBJ2-5	CASSPPDRTSGRETQYF
TRBV20-1	13	TRBJ1-2	CSAPRLQKDGYTF
TRBV7-9	13	TRBJ2-7	CASSLETVYEQYF
TRBV14	14	TRBJ2-1	CASSHPRIDNEQFF
TRBV11-2	16	TRBJ2-3	CASSFRAGGFTDTQYF
TRBV7-2	14	TRBJ2-3	CASRPGQVTDTQYF
TRBV6-6	13	TRBJ2-5	CASSYARGETQYF
TRBV11-2	19	TRBJ1-2	CASSLGGIGPTSEGQGYTF
TRBV20-1	14	TRBJ2-7	CSALPPGQKYEQYF
TRBV4-3	16	TRBJ2-3	CASSQELAVSTDTQYF